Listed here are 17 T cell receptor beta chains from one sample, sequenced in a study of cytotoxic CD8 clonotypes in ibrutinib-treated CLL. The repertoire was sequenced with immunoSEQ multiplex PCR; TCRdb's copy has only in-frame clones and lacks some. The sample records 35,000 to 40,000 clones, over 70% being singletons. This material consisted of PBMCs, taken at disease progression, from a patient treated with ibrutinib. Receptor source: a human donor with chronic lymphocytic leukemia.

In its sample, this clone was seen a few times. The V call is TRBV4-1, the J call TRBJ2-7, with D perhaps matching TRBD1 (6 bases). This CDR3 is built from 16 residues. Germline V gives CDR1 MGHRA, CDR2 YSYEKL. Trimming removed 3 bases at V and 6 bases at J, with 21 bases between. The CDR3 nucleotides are TGCGCCAGCAGCCAGATTAAAAGCGATCGAGGGGGCGAGCAGTACTTC. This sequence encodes CASSQIKSDRGGEQYF.

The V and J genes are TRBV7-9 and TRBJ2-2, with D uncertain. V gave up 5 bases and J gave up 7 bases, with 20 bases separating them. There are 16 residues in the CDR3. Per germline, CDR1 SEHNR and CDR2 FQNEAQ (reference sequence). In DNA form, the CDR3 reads TGTGCCAGCAGCGCCCGAGCCCACAGTTCTGGCGGGGAGCTGTTTTTT. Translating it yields CASSARAHSSGGELFF.

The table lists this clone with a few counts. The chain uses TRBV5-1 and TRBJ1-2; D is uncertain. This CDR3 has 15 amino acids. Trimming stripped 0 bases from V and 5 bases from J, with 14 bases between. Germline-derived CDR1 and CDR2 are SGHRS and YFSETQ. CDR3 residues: CASSLAWGADYGYTF. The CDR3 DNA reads TGCGCCAGCAGCTTGGCCTGGGGTGCCGATTATGGCTACACCTTC.

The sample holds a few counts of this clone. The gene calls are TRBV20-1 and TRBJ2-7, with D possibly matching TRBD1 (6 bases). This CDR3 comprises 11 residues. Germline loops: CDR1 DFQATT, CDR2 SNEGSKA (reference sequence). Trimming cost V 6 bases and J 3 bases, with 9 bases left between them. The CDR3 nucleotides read TGCAGTGCCAGACAGGTCTACGAGCAGTACTTC. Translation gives CSARQVYEQYF.

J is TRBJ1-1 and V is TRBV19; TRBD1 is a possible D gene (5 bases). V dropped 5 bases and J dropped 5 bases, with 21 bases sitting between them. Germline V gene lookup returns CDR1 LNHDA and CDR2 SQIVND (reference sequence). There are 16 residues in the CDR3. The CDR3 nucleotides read TGTGCCAGTAGTTCAAGGCCGGGACGGGGAGGGACTGAAGCTTTCTTT. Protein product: CASSSRPGRGGTEAFF.

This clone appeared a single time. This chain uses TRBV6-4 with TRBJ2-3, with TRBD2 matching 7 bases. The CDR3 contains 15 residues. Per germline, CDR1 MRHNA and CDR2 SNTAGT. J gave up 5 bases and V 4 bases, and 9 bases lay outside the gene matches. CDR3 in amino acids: CASSVVGGSRDTQYF. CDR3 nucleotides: TGTGCCAGCAGTGTAGTCGGGGGGTCAAGAGATACGCAGTATTTT.

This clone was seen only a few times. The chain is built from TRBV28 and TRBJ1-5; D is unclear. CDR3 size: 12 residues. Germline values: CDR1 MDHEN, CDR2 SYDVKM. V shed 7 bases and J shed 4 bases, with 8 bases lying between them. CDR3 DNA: TGTGCCAGCAACGTGGGGAATCAGCCCCAGCATTTT. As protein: CASNVGNQPQHF.

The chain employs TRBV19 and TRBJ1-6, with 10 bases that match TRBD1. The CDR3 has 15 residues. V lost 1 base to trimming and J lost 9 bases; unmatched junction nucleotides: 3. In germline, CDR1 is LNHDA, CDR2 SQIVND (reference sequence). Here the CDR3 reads CASSIAGQGLSPLHF. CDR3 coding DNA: TGTGCCAGTAGTATAGCGGGACAGGGGCTTTCACCCCTCCACTTT. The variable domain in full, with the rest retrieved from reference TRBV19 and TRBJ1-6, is DGGITQSPKYLFRKEGQNVTLSCEQNLNHDAMYWYRQDPGQGLRLIYYSQIVNDFQKGDIAEGYSVSREKKESFPLTVTSAQKNPTAFYLCASSIAGQGLSPLHFGNGTRLTVT.

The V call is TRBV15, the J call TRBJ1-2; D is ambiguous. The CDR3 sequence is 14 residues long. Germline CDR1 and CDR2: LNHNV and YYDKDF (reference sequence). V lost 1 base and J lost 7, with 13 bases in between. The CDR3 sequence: CATSRGQTPRGYTF. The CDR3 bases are TGTGCCACCAGCAGAGGGCAGACCCCTCGTGGCTACACCTTC.

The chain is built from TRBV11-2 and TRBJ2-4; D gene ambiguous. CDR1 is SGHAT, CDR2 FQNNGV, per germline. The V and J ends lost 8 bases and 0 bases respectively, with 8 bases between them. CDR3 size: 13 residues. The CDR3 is CASATGAKNIQYF. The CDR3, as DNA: TGTGCCAGCGCTACGGGAGCCAAAAACATTCAGTACTTC.

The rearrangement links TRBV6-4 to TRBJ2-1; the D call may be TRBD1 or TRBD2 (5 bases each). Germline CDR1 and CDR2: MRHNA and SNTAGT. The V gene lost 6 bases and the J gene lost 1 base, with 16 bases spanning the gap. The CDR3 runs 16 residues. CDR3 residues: CASRDRDGRSYNEQFF. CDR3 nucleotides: TGTGCCAGCAGAGACCGGGACGGGCGTTCCTACAATGAGCAGTTCTTC.

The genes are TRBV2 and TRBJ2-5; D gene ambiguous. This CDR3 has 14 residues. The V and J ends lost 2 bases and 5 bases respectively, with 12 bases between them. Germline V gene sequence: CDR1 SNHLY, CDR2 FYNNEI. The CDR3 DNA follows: TGTGCCAGCAGTGAAATCTCGACGGAGGAGACCCAGTACTTC. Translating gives CASSEISTEETQYF. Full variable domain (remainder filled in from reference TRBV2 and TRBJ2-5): EPEVTQTPSHQVTQMGQEVILRCVPISNHLYFYWYRQILGQKVEFLVSFYNNEISEKSEIFDDQFSVERPDGSNFTLKIRSTKLEDSAMYFCASSEISTEETQYFGPGTRLLVL.

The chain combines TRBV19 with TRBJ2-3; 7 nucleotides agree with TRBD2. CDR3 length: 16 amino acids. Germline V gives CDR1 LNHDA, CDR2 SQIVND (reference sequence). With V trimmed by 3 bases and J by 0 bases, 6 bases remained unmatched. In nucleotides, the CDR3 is TGTGCCAGTAGTATCCGGGCGGGGGTTAGCACAGATACGCAGTATTTT. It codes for CASSIRAGVSTDTQYF.

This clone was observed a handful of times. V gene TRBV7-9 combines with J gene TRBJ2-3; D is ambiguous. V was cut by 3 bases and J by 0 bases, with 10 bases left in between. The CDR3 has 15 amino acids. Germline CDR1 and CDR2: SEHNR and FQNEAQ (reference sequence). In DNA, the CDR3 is TGTGCCAGCAGCTTGATTTCGGCTAGCACAGATACGCAGTATTTT. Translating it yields CASSLISASTDTQYF. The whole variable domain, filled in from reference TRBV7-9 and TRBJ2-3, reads DTGVSQNPRHKITKRGQNVTFRCDPISEHNRLYWYRQTLGQGPEFLTYFQNEAQLEKSRLLSDRFSAERPKGSFSTLEIQRTEQGDSAMYLCASSLISASTDTQYFGPGTRLTVL.

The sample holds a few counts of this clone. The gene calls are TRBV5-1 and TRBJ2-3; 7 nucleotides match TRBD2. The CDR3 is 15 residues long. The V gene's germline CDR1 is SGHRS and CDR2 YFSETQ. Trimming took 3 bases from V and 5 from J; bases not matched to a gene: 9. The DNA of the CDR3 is TGCGCCAGCAGCTCTACGACTAGCTTGATAGATACGCAGTATTTT. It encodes CASSSTTSLIDTQYF.

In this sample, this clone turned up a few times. This chain's CDR3 is CASSRLGGGGTNEKLFF. The CDR3 DNA reads TGTGCCAGCAGTCGCCTAGGGGGAGGGGGAACTAATGAAAAACTGTTTTTT. This chain connects TRBV2 to TRBJ1-4, with D perhaps matching TRBD1 (6 bases). This CDR3 is 17 amino acids long. Germline assignment: CDR1 SNHLY and CDR2 FYNNEI. The V end was cut by 5 bases, the J end by 1 base, with 17 bases between.

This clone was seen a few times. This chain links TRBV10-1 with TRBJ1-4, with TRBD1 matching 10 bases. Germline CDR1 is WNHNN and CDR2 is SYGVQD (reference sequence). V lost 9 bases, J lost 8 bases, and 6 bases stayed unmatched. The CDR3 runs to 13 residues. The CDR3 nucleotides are TGCGCCAGTTCCGGGACAGGGGCCGAAAAACTGTTTTTT. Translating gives CASSGTGAEKLFF.